This T cell receptor (beta chain) was recorded in a study of vaccination effects on CD4 cells after COVID-19. At the end of more than 8 days of culture, CD4+ T cells were isolated. Two-dose vaccination with either BNT162b2 or mRNA-1273 was given to the participants. Half-medium exchanges with IL-2 medium took place on days 3 and 7. V shed 2 bases, J shed 5 bases, and the junction held 2 bases outside the gene matches. CDR1 and CDR2 (germline): SGHRS, YFSETQ. The CDR3 loop spans 14 amino acids. The data were produced by immunoSEQ multiplex PCR, yet TCRdb's version contains in-frame clones alone and is incomplete. This table has roughly 30,000 clones, 74% appearing once. On this clone: What it recognizes is unknown.

Regarding the study as a whole: Researchers reported few convalescent patients and no early post-infection timepoints in the study. Clones induced by infection and by vaccine showed marked clonal contraction late after vaccination.

This TCR came from a human donor who received a COVID-19 vaccine. This rearrangement joins TRBV5-1 to TRBJ2-1; 9 positions agree with TRBD2. The sample consisted of CD4+ T cells from PBMCs cultured without peptide, taken after COVID-19 vaccination. The CDR3: CASSFLAGNNEQFF. The CDR3 DNA sequence: TGCGCCAGCAGCTTTCTAGCGGGGAACAATGAGCAGTTCTTC.